The 14 T cell receptor beta chains listed next were all sequenced from one sample in a study of identical twins. MiXCR, run by TCRdb on the 5' RACE reads, gives a single entry per CDR3 protein. The repertoire holds under 900,000 distinct CDR3 sequences, with 9% to 15% as singletons. These data were also reused for a study on yellow fever vaccine responses in identical twins.

The sample was PBMCs. Source of these receptors: a woman aged 18-35 years in good health.

The chain recombines TRBV14 with TRBJ2-1; 7 bases line up with TRBD2. Germline CDR1 SGHDN, CDR2 FVKESK. V shed 0 bases, J shed 9 bases, and the junction held 14 bases outside the gene matches. This CDR3 is 17 amino acids long. CDR3 nucleotides: TGTGCCAGCAGCCAAGATAGTTGGCGGGAGAGGCGGGGTGAGCAGTTCTTC. Protein sequence: CASSQDSWRERRGEQFF. Based on the CDR3 plus reference TRBV14 and TRBJ2-1, the full variable domain is EAGVTQFPSHSVIEKGQTVTLRCDPISGHDNLYWYRRVMGKEIKFLLHFVKESKQDESGMPNNRFLAERTGGTYSTLKVQPAELEDSGVYFCASSQDSWRERRGEQFFGPGTRLTVL.

J is TRBJ2-5 and V is TRBV2; tentatively, D is TRBD2 (7 bases). This CDR3 has 14 residues. Per the germline V gene, CDR1 is SNHLY and CDR2 is FYNNEI. The V gene lost 7 bases and the J gene lost 4 bases, with 16 bases spanning the gap. The CDR3, as DNA: TGTGCCAGCACGACGGGGGGCGGTGGAGAGACCCAGTACTTC. This encodes CASTTGGGGETQYF.

V usage is TRBV4-2 and J usage is TRBJ2-1; 11 bases are a match to TRBD2. The germline V gene has CDR1 LGHNA and CDR2 YNFKEQ. V lost 4 bases and J lost 5; bases outside the gene matches: 10. There are 17 residues in the CDR3. CDR3 bases: TGTGCCAGCAGCCCAATAACCGCGACTAGCGGGGACAATGAGCAGTTCTTC. It is translated as CASSPITATSGDNEQFF.

The V gene is TRBV28, the J gene TRBJ1-1; weak D call: TRBD1 (6 bases). V lost 2 bases, J lost 8 bases, and 15 bases lay in between. The CDR3 consists of 14 residues. Germline CDR1 reads MDHEN; CDR2 reads SYDVKM. DNA of the CDR3: TGTGCCAGCAGTTTAGCCAGGACAGAGAAAGAAGCTTTCTTT. Its protein product is CASSLARTEKEAFF. Combining the CDR3 with reference TRBV28 and TRBJ1-1 gives the whole variable domain DVKVTQSSRYLVKRTGEKVFLECVQDMDHENMFWYRQDPGLGLRLIYFSYDVKMKEKGDIPEGYSVSREKKERFSLILESASTNQTSMYLCASSLARTEKEAFFGQGTRLTVV.

This clonotype was detected many times. The V and J genes are TRBV29-1 and TRBJ2-1; perhaps TRBD2 as D (6 bases). The ends were cut back, 0 bases at V and 8 bases at J, with 26 bases in the middle. This CDR3 has 18 amino acids. The germline gives CDR1 SQVTM, CDR2 ANQGSEA. DNA for the CDR3: TGCAGCGTTGAAGATCGACGGAGACTAGGCGGGAATATTGATGAGCAGTTCTTC. Its protein product is CSVEDRRRLGGNIDEQFF.

The chain combines TRBV27 with TRBJ2-5; D not resolved. The V and J ends lost 4 bases and 5 bases respectively, with 11 bases between them. Germline CDR1 is MNHEY and CDR2 is SMNVEV (reference sequence). The CDR3 consists of 13 residues. The CDR3 sequence is CASSSWKRETQYF. CDR3 nucleotides: TGTGCCAGCAGTTCGTGGAAGAGGGAGACCCAGTACTTC.

This clonotype has at least ten counts. This chain joins TRBV10-3 and TRBJ2-1; maybe TRBD1 (6 bases). There are 15 residues in the CDR3. V was cut by 3 bases and J by 6 bases, with 15 bases left in between. The germline CDR1 and CDR2 sequences are ENHRY and SYGVKD. The CDR3 sequence is CAISERDTNANEQFF. The CDR3, as DNA: TGTGCCATCAGTGAACGGGACACGAATGCCAATGAGCAGTTCTTC.

The V call is TRBV6-1, the J call TRBJ1-2; unclear D gene. The CDR3 spans 14 residues. The germline V and J ends were trimmed by 1 base and 4 bases, with 10 bases remaining between them. CDR1 and CDR2 from the germline V gene are MNHNS and SASEGT. The CDR3 DNA follows: TGTGCCAGCAGTGAAGGGGGAGACTTCTATGGCTACACCTTC. Its translation: CASSEGGDFYGYTF.

V gene TRBV10-2 combines with J gene TRBJ2-5; 11 bases are shared with TRBD2. The CDR3 has 15 amino acids. Germline V gene lookup returns CDR1 WSHSY and CDR2 SAAADI. Trimming took 3 bases from V and 5 from J; bases not matched to a gene: 5. CDR3 loop: CASSELAGDWETQYF. The CDR3 DNA sequence: TGCGCCAGCAGTGAACTAGCGGGAGATTGGGAGACCCAGTACTTC.

The rearrangement joins TRBV25-1 to TRBJ1-2, with D hard to call. The CDR3 sequence is 13 residues long. Germline V CDR1 and CDR2: MGHDK, SYGVNS. Trimming shortened V by 5 bases and J by 6 bases, and 13 bases separated the two germline ends. The CDR3 DNA sequence: TGTGCCAGCAGTCATTTGGGAGTAGATGGCTACACCTTC. It yields the protein CASSHLGVDGYTF.

The chain joins TRBV6-5 to TRBJ2-3; TRBD2 aligns across 9 bases. The CDR3 consists of 18 residues. Germline-derived CDR1 and CDR2 are MNHEY and SVGAGI. The junction had 9 bases not matched to a gene; V was cut back by 0 bases and J by 2 bases. CDR3 in amino acids: CASSYSIRSGGYTDTQYF. CDR3 nucleotide sequence: TGTGCCAGCAGTTACTCGATTCGTAGCGGGGGATACACAGATACGCAGTATTTT.

This clonotype appeared a few times. The J gene is TRBJ2-3, the V gene TRBV10-3; D gene uncertain. The length of the CDR3 is 16 residues. Germline-derived CDR1 and CDR2 are ENHRY and SYGVKD. Trimming removed 0 bases at V and 3 bases at J, with 13 bases between. CDR3 nucleotide sequence: TGTGCCATCAGTGAGTCAGCCGGATTGGCGACAGATACGCAGTATTTT. It yields the protein CAISESAGLATDTQYF.

This clonotype occurred a few times. This chain connects TRBV5-1 to TRBJ1-2; TRBD1 might be the D (5 bases). Germline V gene lookup returns CDR1 SGHRS and CDR2 YFSETQ. V lost 4 bases and J 7 bases, leaving 17 bases between the germline ends. CDR3 size: 14 residues. In DNA form, the CDR3 reads TGCGCCAGCAGCACAAGACAGCCCGGGGGTGGCTACACCTTC. This codes for CASSTRQPGGGYTF.

The sample holds many counts of this clonotype. V gene TRBV27 combines with J gene TRBJ1-3; D may be TRBD1 (6 bases). V was cut by 4 bases and J by 0 bases, with 16 bases left in between. The CDR3 is made up of 17 amino acids. Germline CDR1 is MNHEY and CDR2 is SMNVEV (reference sequence). The CDR3 DNA follows: TGTGCCAGCAGTTCCGAAGGGGGGCCGGACTCTGGAAACACCATATATTTT. Translated: CASSSEGGPDSGNTIYF.